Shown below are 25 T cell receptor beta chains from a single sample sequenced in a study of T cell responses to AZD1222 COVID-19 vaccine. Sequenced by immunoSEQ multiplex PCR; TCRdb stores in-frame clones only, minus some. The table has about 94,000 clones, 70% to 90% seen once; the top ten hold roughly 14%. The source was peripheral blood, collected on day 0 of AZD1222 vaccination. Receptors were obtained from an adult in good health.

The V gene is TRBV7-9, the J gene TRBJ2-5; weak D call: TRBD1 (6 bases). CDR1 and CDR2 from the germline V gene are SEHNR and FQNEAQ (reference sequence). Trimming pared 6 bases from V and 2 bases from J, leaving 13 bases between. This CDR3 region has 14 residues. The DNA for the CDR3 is TGTGCCAGCAGAGCTCGGACAGATCAAGAGACCCAGTACTTC. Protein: CASRARTDQETQYF.

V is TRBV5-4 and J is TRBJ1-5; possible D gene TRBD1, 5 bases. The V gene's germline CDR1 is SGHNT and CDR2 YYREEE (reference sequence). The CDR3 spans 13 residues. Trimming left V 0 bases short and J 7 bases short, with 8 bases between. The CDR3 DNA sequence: TGTGCCAGCAGCTTGGAGGGGAGGCAGCCCCAGCATTTT. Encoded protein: CASSLEGRQPQHF.

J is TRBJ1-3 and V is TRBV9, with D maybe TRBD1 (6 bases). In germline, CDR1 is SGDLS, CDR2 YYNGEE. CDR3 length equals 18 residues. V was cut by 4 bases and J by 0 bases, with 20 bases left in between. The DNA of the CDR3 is TGTGCCAGCAGCCCCAGTGGGGGCAGACTAACCTCTGGAAACACCATATATTTT. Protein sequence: CASSPSGGRLTSGNTIYF.

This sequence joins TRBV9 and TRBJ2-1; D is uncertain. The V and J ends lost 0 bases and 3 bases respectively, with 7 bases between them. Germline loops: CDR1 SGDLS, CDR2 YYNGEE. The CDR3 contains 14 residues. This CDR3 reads CASSVEVHYNEQFF. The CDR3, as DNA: TGTGCCAGCAGCGTAGAGGTCCACTACAATGAGCAGTTCTTC.

The CDR3 reads CASSYWDSFSTDTQYF. Here the CDR3 DNA reads TGTGCCAGCAGTTACTGGGACAGCTTTAGCACAGATACGCAGTATTTT. The J gene is TRBJ2-3, the V gene TRBV6-5; 7 positions match TRBD1. CDR1 and CDR2 (germline): MNHEY, SVGAGI. The ends lost 1 base at V and 0 bases at J; junction bases unmatched: 4. This CDR3 comprises 16 residues.

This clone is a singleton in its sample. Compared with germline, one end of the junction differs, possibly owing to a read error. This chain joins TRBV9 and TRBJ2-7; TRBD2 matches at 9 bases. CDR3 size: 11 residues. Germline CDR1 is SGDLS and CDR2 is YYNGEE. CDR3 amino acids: CASLTGTSTDF. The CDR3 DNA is TGTGCCAGCCTAACCGGGACTAGCACTGACTTC.

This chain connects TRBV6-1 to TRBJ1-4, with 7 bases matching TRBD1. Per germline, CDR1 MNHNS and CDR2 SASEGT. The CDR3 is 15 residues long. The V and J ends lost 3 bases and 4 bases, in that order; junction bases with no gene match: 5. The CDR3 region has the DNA TGTGCCAGCAGTGAGACGACAGGGAGTAATGAAAAACTGTTTTTT. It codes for CASSETTGSNEKLFF.

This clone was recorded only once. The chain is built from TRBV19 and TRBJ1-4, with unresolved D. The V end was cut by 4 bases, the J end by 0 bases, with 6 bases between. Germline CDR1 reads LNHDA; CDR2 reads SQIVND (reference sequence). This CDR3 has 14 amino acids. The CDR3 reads CASSNQATNEKLFF. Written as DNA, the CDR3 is TGTGCCAGTAGTAATCAGGCAACTAATGAAAAACTGTTTTTT.

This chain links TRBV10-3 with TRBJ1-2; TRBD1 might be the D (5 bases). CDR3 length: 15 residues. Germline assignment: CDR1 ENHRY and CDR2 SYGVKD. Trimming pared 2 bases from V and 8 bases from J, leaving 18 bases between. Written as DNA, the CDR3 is TGTGCCATCAGTGAGGCAGGGACTCGTCGTGGGGGCTACACCTTC. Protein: CAISEAGTRRGGYTF.

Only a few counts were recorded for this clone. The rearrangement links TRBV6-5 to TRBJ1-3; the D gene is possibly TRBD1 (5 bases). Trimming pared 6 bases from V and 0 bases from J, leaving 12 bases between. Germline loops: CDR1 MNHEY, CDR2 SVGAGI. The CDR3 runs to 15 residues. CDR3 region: CASSTRQHSGNTIYF. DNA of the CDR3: TGTGCCAGCAGCACAAGACAGCACTCTGGAAACACCATATATTTT.

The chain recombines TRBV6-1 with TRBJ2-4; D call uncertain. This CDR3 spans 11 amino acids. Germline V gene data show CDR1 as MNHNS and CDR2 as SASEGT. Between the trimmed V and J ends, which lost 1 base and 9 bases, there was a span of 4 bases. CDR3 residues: CASSEGGIQYF. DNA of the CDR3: TGTGCCAGCAGTGAAGGGGGCATTCAGTACTTC.

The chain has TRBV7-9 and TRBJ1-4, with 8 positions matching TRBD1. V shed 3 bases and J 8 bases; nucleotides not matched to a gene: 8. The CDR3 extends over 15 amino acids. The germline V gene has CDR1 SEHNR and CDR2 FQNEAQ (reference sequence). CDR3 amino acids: CASSFSGGGLEKLFF. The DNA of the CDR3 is TGTGCCAGCAGCTTTTCAGGGGGCGGCCTCGAAAAACTGTTTTTT.

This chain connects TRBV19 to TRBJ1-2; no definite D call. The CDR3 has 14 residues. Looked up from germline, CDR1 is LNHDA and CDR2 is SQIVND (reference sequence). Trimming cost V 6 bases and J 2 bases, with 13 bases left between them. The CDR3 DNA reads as TGTGCCAGTAGCCCCCCAAATTCGAACTATGGCTACACCTTC. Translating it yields CASSPPNSNYGYTF.

For the CDR3, the DNA is TGTGCCAGCAGCTTAACAGGGCCTTCAGGGGCCAACGTCCTGACTTTC. Translated, it gives CASSLTGPSGANVLTF. This rearrangement joins TRBV7-3 to TRBJ2-6; D gene unclear. This CDR3 is 16 amino acids long. In germline, CDR1 is SGHTA, CDR2 FQGTGA. Trimming took off 0 bases at V and 4 bases at J, with 10 bases between the two ends. Combining the CDR3 with reference TRBV7-3 and TRBJ2-6 gives the whole variable domain GAGVSQTPSNKVTEKGKYVELRCDPISGHTALYWYRQSLGQGPEFLIYFQGTGAADDSGLPNDRFFAVRPEGSVSTLKIQRTERGDSAVYLCASSLTGPSGANVLTFGAGSRLTVL.

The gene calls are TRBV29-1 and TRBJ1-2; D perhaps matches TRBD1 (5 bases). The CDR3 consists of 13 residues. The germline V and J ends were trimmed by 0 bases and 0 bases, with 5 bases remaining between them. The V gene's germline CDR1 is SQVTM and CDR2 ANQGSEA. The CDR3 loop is CSVEEGANYGYTF. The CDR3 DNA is TGCAGCGTTGAAGAAGGGGCTAACTATGGCTACACCTTC.

CDR3 in DNA: TGCAGCGCAGGAGTCTCCTACAATGAGCAGTTCTTC. Its protein is CSAGVSYNEQFF. V gene TRBV29-1 combines with J gene TRBJ2-1; D is unresolved. The germline CDR1 and CDR2 sequences are SQVTM and ANQGSEA. This CDR3 spans 12 amino acids. V was clipped by 7 bases and J by 0 bases, with 7 bases between them.

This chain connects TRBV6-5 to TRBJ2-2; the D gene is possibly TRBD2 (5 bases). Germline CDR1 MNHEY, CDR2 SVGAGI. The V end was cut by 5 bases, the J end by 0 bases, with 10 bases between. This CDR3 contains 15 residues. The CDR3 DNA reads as TGTGCCAGCAGTACTCCGGGGACGAACACCGGGGAGCTGTTTTTT. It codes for CASSTPGTNTGELFF.

The CDR3 bases are TGTGCCAGCAGCGTCTCGGTGCATGATGTCGCCCATGAGCAGTTCTTC. Its protein is CASSVSVHDVAHEQFF. V is TRBV9 and J is TRBJ2-1; unclear D gene. This CDR3 has 16 amino acids. Germline V lookup: CDR1 SGDLS, CDR2 YYNGEE. V was pared by 2 bases and J by 8 bases, with 20 bases between.

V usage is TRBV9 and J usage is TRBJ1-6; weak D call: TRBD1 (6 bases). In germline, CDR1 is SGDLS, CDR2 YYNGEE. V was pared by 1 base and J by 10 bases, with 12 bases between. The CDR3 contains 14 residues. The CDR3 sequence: CASSVQGNESPLHF. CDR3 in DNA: TGTGCCAGCAGCGTACAGGGGAACGAGTCACCCCTCCACTTT.

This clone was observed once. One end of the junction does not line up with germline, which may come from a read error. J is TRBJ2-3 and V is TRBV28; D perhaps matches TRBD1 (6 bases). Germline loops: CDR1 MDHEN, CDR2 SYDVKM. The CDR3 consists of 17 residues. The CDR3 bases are TGTGCCAGCAGTTTATCGGGCCGAGGACAGCCCACAAATACGCAGTATTTT. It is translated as CASSLSGRGQPTNTQYF.

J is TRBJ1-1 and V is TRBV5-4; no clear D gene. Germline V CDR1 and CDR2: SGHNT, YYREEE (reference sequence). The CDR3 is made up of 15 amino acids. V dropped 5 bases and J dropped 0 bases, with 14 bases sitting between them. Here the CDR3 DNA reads TGTGCCAGCAGACCCGGCGGGGAATTGAACACTGAAGCTTTCTTT. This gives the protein CASRPGGELNTEAFF.

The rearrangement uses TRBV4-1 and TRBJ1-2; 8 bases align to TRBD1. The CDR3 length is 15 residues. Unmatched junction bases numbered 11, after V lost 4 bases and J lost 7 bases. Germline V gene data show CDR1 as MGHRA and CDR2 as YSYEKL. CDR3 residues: CASSRGQESSFGYTF. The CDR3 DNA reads TGCGCCAGCAGCCGGGGACAGGAGAGTAGCTTTGGCTACACCTTC.

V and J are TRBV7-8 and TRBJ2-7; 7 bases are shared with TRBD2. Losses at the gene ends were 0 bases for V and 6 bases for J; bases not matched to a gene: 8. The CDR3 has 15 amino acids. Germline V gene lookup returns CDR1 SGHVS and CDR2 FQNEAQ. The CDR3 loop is CASSLAGEGLGEQYF. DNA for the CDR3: TGTGCCAGCAGCTTAGCTGGGGAGGGGCTCGGCGAGCAGTACTTC.

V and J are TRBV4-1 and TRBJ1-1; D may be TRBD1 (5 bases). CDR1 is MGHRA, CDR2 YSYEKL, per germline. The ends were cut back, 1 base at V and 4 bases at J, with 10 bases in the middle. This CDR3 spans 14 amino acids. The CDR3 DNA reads TGCGCCAGCAGCCAAGGTCAGGGTCTCACTGAAGCTTTCTTT. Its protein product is CASSQGQGLTEAFF.

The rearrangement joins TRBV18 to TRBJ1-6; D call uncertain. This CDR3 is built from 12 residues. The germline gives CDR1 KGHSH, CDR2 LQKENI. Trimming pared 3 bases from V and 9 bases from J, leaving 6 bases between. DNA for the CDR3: TGTGCCAGCTCACCCGGACTTTCACCCCTCCACTTT. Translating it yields CASSPGLSPLHF.